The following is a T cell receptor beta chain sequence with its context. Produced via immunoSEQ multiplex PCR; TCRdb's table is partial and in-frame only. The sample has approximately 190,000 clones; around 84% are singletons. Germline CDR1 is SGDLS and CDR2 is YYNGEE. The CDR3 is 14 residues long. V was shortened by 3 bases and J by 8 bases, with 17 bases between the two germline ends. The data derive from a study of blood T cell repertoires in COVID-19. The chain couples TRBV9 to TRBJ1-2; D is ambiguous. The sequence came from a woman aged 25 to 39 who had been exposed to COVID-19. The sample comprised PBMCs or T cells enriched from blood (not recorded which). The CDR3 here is CASSALRGGQGYTF. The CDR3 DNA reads TGTGCCAGCAGCGCCTTACGAGGAGGGCAAGGCTACACCTTC.